The sequence of this T cell receptor (beta chain) was determined in a study of T cell changes during pregnancy in multiple sclerosis (dated by TCRdb to the late 2010s). Broadly, across the study: In women with multiple sclerosis, the researchers looked at how the T cell repertoire shifted as pregnancy progressed.

From a lookup of the germline V gene, CDR1 and CDR2 are SGHTA and FQGNSA. At the junction V is shortened by 5 bases and J by 5 bases; bases outside the gene matches: 2. The CDR3 numbers 14 residues from cysteine through phenylalanine. CDR3 DNA is the only sequence kept; it has 42 bases, read in frame from the first base. Library preparation employed the immunoSEQ multiplex PCR assay. The table was pulled from immuneACCESS by TCRdb, which kept in-frame rearrangements only. Such tables lose some clones; where checked, under half of the loss comes from unresolved V genes, and the rest has no known cause. The table for this sample lists under 70,000 clones; approximately 92% of them were counted only once. Clones ranked in the top ten supply about 0.6% of the sample. As regards this clone: Its antigen is unknown. No per-base quality is available; no much larger clone lies one base away.

The source of this sequence is a female donor with multiple sclerosis, enrolled in a pregnancy study. The chain joins TRBV7-2 to TRBJ2-3; 12 bases in between match TRBD2. Sequenced here: CD4+ T cells from peripheral blood mononuclear cells, sampled after pregnancy. The nucleotide sequence reads as follows: TGTGCCAGCAGCACTAGCGGGGGGCAAGATACGCAGTATTTT. Its product reads: CASSTSGGQDTQYF.